The entry below describes one T cell receptor (beta chain). There is no known antigen for this receptor. Qualities for individual bases were not recorded, and no much larger clone is one base off. V loses 5 bases, J loses 2 bases, and the germline ends lie 17 bases apart. The germline V gene specifies SGHRS as CDR1 and YFSETQ as CDR2. Inclusive of the bounding cysteine and phenylalanine, the CDR3 is 15 residues long. Just CDR3 DNA is preserved here, 45 bases in frame from base 1. The data are from a study of PD-1 blockade in mismatch repair-deficient tumors (dated by TCRdb to the late 2010s). Regarding the complete study: The trial enrolled roughly 83 consecutive patients with 11 to 12 mismatch repair-deficient cancer types between 2013 and September 2016, all previously treated and progressing. Deep sequencing of TCR CDR3 regions was used to track tumor-associated T cell clones in peripheral blood of patients responding to PD-1 blockade.

The paper's findings and limits, for the study overall: Clones residing in the tumor, which were often undetectable in blood before treatment, expanded quickly after pembrolizumab and then contracted, generally before radiologic responses. Clonal expansion was elicited by three of seven peptides, and 142 unique blood TCRs were yielded, about seven of which were also found in tumor; all positive peptides were derived from frameshift mutations.

The intended sense of this specimen's time point label: roughly ten-day in vitro stimulation with candidate neoantigen peptide 6. Mismatch repair deficiency was established in every enrolled patient by polymerase chain reaction or immunohistochemistry. Three patients who responded to pembrolizumab therapy underwent TCR sequencing. Several ELISpot-reactive candidate neoantigen peptides were each used in an approximately 11-day in vitro stimulation before TCR sequencing. A control culture lacking peptide was run in an identical manner and was used as the baseline for calculation of clone fold changes. In the phase II trial, pembrolizumab PD-1 blockade was tested prospectively in advanced mismatch repair-deficient cancers, no matter which tissue of origin the cancers came from. Libraries came from the immunoSEQ multiplex PCR assay. Per the authors' processing: A clone was defined as neoantigen-specific if the clone expanded significantly to the relevant peptide but showed no significant expansion to any other peptide tested. TCRdb carries this immuneACCESS record with in-frame sequences only. Its versions omit some clonotypes, under half of them owing to an unresolved V gene in the studies checked, with the rest unexplained. The V and J calls and the clone size are those of that table, but D and trimming were determined from the DNA. The sample table contains some 14,000 clones; only one count was recorded for about 88% of them. In total, the top ten clones hold around 4.9% of the sample.

The rearranged chain carries TRBV5-1 and TRBJ2-7, and the D gene may be TRBD1, 6 bases matching. Sequences were derived from cells cultured in vitro, sampled from a patient treated with pembrolizumab. The sequence derives from an adult with mismatch repair-deficient cancer. The CDR3 loop reads CASSSDSHRPYEQYF. In nucleotides, the sequence is TGCGCCAGCAGTTCGGACAGCCACCGACCCTACGAGCAGTACTTC.